One and the same sample provided the 7 T cell receptor beta chains below, sequenced in a study of OX40 agonist ivuxolimab in advanced cancers. The method behind the library was the immunoSEQ multiplex PCR assay. Imported from immuneACCESS, the table was reduced by TCRdb to in-frame sequences with V and J called. These copies leave out some clones; in studies compared against another copy, an unresolved V gene accounts for under half, and the cause of the remainder is not known. The sample contains some 40,000 clones, around 90% of them found a single time. Of the sample, 25% to 35% falls within the top ten clones. This sample comprised CD4+ or CD8+ T cells sorted from blood, obtained in a trial of the OX40 agonist ivuxolimab. Every receptor here comes from an adult with an advanced solid tumor such as melanoma, head and neck, liver or kidney cancer.

The chain is built from TRBV5-6 and TRBJ2-7, with D maybe TRBD2 (6 bases). The CDR3 runs 15 residues. Germline V gene data show CDR1 as SGHDT and CDR2 as YYEEEE. V was pared by 4 bases and J by 2 bases, with 16 bases between. The CDR3 loop is CASSIRLEGTYEQYF. In DNA form, the CDR3 reads TGTGCCAGCAGCATTAGACTAGAAGGGACCTACGAGCAGTACTTC.

This clone was counted a few times. The chain joins TRBV30 to TRBJ1-1, with D perhaps TRBD1 (6 bases). Germline CDR1 reads GTSNPN; CDR2 reads SVGIG (reference sequence). This CDR3 is 12 amino acids long. V lost 7 bases to trimming and J lost 1 base, with 10 bases between them. The CDR3 DNA follows: TGTGCCTACGGGACACCGAACACTGAAGCTTTCTTT. Its translation: CAYGTPNTEAFF. The entire variable domain, with the rest obtained from reference TRBV30 and TRBJ1-1, is as follows: SQTIHQWPATLVQPVGSPLSLECTVEGTSNPNLYWYRQAAGRGLQLLFYSVGIGQISSEVPQNLSASRPQDRQFILSSKKLLLSDSGFYLCAYGTPNTEAFFGQGTRLTVV.

The rearrangement links TRBV28 to TRBJ2-1, with D uncertain. The CDR3 has 15 residues. Germline V CDR1 and CDR2: MDHEN, SYDVKM. The V end was cut by 5 bases, the J end by 4 bases, with 15 bases between. In DNA form, the CDR3 reads TGTGCCAGCAGTCTTCTATACCCCCGATACAATGAGCAGTTCTTC. Translating it yields CASSLLYPRYNEQFF.

J is TRBJ2-7 and V is TRBV6-1; D not resolved. Germline V CDR1 and CDR2: MNHNS, SASEGT. The length of the CDR3 is 12 residues. Deletions cut 3 bases from V and 0 bases from J, with 3 bases between. CDR3 DNA sequence: TGTGCCAGCAGTGACGGCTCCTACGAGCAGTACTTC. It yields the protein CASSDGSYEQYF.

J is TRBJ2-3 and V is TRBV5-8, with 9 bases fitting TRBD1. This CDR3 spans 17 amino acids. V dropped 0 bases and J dropped 2; count of bases not matched to a gene: 7. Germline V gives CDR1 SGHTS, CDR2 YDEGEE. CDR3 DNA: TGTGCCAGCAGCTTGGTCGTACAGGGGGCGATCACAGATACGCAGTATTTT. Residues: CASSLVVQGAITDTQYF.

The V and J genes are TRBV27 and TRBJ1-1, with D unclear. The V end lost 6 bases, the J end lost 1 base, and 12 bases lay between the germline ends. The germline gives CDR1 MNHEY, CDR2 SMNVEV (reference sequence). CDR3 length: 14 amino acids. The CDR3 DNA follows: TGTGCCAGCAGCCTGATAAGCCGGAACACTGAAGCTTTCTTT. This encodes CASSLISRNTEAFF.

The J gene is TRBJ1-2, the V gene TRBV11-3, with 8 nucleotides matching TRBD1. This CDR3 is 16 amino acids long. The ends lost 1 base at V and 4 bases at J; junction bases unmatched: 8. Germline V gives CDR1 SGHNT, CDR2 YENEEA. The CDR3 DNA reads as TGTGCCAGCAGCTTAGTGCCCGGGACAGGAGCCTATGGCTACACCTTC. Protein sequence: CASSLVPGTGAYGYTF.